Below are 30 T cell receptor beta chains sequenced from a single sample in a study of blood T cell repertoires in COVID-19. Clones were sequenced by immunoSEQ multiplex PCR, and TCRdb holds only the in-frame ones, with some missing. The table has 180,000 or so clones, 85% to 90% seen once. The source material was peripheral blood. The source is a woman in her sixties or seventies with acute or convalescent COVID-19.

The CDR3 loop is CASSPRQGREKLFF. The CDR3 region has the DNA TGTGCCAGCTCACCCCGACAGGGCCGTGAAAAACTGTTTTTT. The chain is built from TRBV18 and TRBJ1-4; 7 nucleotides agree with TRBD1. V lost 3 bases, J lost 7 bases, and 5 bases stayed unmatched. The CDR3 runs 14 residues. Germline V gene data show CDR1 as KGHSH and CDR2 as LQKENI.

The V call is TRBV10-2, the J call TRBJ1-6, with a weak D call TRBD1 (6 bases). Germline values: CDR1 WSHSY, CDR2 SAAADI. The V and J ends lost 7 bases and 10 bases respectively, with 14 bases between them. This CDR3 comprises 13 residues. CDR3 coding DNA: TGCGCCAGCACCCGACAGGCCTCATCACCCCTCCACTTT. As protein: CASTRQASSPLHF.

The CDR3 region is CASKTWGEETQYF. The CDR3 DNA reads TGTGCCAGCAAAACCTGGGGGGAAGAGACCCAGTACTTC. The chain links TRBV19 to TRBJ2-5, with D possibly matching TRBD2 (6 bases). The CDR3 is 13 residues long. Trimming shortened V by 9 bases and J by 3 bases, and 14 bases separated the two germline ends. Germline V gene lookup returns CDR1 LNHDA and CDR2 SQIVND (reference sequence).

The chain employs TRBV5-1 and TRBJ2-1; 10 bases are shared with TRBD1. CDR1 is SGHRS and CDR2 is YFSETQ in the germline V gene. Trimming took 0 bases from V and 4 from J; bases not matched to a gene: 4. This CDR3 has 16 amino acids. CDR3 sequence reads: CASSLDGQGVYNEQFF. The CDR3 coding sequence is TGCGCCAGCAGCTTGGATGGACAGGGGGTTTACAATGAGCAGTTCTTC.

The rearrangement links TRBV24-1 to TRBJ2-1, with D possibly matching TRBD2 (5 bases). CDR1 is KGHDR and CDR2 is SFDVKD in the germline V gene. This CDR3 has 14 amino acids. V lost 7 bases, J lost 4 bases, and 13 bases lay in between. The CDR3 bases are TGTGCCACCAGAAGAAACGGGGTTTACAATGAGCAGTTCTTC. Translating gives CATRRNGVYNEQFF.

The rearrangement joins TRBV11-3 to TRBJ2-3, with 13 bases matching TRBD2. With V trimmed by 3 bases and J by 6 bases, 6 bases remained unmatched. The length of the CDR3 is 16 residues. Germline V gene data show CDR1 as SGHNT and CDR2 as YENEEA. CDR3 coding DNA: TGTGCCAGCAGCTTGGGACTAGCGGGACTGTCGGATACGCAGTATTTT. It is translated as CASSLGLAGLSDTQYF.

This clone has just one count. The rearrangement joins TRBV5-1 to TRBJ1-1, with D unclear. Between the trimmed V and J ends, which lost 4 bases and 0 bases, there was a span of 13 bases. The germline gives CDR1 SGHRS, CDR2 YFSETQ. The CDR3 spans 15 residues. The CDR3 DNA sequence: TGCGCCAGCAGCCCCTCCCAGGTGCTGAACACTGAAGCTTTCTTT. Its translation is CASSPSQVLNTEAFF.

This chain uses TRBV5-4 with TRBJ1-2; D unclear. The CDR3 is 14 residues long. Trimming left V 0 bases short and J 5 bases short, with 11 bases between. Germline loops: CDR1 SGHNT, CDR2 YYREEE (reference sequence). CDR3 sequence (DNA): TGTGCCAGCAGCTTGGACGGAGAAGTATATGGCTACACCTTC. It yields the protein CASSLDGEVYGYTF.

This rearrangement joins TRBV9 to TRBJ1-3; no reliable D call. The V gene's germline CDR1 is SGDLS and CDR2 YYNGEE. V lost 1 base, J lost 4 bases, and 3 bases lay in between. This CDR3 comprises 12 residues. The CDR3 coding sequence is TGTGCCAGCAGCGTAACAGGAAACACCATATATTTT. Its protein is CASSVTGNTIYF.

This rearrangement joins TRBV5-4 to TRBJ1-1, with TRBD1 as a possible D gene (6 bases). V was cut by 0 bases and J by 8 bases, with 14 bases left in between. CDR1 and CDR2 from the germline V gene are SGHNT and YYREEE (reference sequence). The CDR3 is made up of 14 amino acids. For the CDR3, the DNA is TGTGCCAGCAGCTTGGCCGCAGGGGCCGGGGAAGCTTTCTTT. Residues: CASSLAAGAGEAFF.

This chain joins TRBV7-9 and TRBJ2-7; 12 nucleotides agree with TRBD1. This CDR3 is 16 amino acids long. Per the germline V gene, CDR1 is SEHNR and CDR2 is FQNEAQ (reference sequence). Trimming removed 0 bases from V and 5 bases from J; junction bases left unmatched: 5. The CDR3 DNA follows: TGTGCCAGCAGCTTAGCAGGGACAGGGGGCAGCGACGAGCAGTACGTC. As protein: CASSLAGTGGSDEQYV.

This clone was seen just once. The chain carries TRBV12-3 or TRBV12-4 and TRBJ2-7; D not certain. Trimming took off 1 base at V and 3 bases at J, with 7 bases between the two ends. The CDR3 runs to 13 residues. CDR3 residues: CASSLGGFYEQYF. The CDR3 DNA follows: TGTGCCAGCAGTTTAGGCGGCTTCTACGAGCAGTACTTC.

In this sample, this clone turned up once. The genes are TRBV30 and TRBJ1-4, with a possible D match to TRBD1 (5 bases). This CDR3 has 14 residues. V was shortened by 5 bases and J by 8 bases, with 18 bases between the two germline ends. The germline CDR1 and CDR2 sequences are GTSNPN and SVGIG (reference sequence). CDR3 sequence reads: CAWRSGGGREKLFF. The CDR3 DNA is TGTGCCTGGCGGAGCGGGGGTGGGCGGGAAAAACTGTTTTTT.

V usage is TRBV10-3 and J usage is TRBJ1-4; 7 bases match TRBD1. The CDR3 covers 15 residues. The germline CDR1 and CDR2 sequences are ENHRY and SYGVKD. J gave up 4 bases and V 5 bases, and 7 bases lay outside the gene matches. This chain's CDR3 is CAISPRDSGNEKLFF. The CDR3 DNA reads TGTGCCATCAGTCCCCGGGACAGCGGTAATGAAAAACTGTTTTTT.

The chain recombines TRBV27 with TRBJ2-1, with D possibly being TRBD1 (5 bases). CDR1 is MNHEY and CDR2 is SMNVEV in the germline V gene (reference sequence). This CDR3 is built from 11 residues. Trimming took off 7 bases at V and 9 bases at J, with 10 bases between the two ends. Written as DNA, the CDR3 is TGTGCCAGCAAAGGGGTGGGTGAGCAGTTCTTC. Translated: CASKGVGEQFF.

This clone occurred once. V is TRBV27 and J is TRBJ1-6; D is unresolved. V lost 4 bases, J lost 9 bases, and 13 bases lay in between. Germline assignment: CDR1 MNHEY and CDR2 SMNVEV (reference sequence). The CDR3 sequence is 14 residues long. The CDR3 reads CASSSSAEGSPLHF. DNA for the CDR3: TGTGCCAGCAGTTCTTCAGCGGAAGGTTCACCCCTCCACTTT.

CDR3 nucleotide sequence: TGTGCCAGCTCGGACAGAGCCAACAGGGAACCCCAAGAGACCCAGTACTTC. This sequence encodes CASSDRANREPQETQYF. This chain joins TRBV18 and TRBJ2-5; possibly TRBD1 for D (6 bases). This CDR3 is 17 amino acids long. V lost 6 bases and J lost 1, with 21 bases in between. CDR1 is KGHSH and CDR2 is LQKENI in the germline V gene.

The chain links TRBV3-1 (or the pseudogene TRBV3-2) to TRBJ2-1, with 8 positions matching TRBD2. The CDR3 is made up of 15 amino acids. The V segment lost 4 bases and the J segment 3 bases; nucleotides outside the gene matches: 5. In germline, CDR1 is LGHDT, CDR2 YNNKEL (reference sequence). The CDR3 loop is CASSLTSGLYNEQFF. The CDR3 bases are TGTGCCAGCAGCCTAACTAGCGGCCTCTACAATGAGCAGTTCTTC.

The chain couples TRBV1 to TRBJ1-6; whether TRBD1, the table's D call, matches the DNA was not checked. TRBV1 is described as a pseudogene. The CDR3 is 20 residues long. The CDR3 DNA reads TGCACCAGCAGCCAGAAGATCCGGACAGGGGATGATAGAGTTAATTCACCCCTCCACTTT. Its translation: CTSSQKIRTGDDRVNSPLHF.

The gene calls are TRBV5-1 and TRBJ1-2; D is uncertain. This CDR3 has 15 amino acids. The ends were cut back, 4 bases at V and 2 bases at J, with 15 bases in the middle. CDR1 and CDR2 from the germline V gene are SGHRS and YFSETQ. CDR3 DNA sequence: TGCGCCAGCAGCACCCACGTCGCGGGAAACTATGGCTACACCTTC. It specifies CASSTHVAGNYGYTF.

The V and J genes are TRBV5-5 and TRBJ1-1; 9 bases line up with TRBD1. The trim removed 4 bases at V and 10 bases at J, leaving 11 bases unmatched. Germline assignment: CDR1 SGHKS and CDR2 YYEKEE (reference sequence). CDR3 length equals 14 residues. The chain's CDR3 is CASSTGQGILGAFF. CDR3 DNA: TGTGCCAGCAGCACAGGACAGGGGATCTTAGGAGCTTTCTTT.

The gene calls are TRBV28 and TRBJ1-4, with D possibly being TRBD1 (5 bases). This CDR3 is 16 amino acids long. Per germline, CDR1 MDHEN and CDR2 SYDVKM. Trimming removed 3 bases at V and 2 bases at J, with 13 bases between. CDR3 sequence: CASSFATEATNEKLFF. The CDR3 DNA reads TGTGCCAGCAGTTTCGCGACAGAGGCGACTAATGAAAAACTGTTTTTT. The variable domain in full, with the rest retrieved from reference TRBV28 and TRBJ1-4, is DVKVTQSSRYLVKRTGEKVFLECVQDMDHENMFWYRQDPGLGLRLIYFSYDVKMKEKGDIPEGYSVSREKKERFSLILESASTNQTSMYLCASSFATEATNEKLFFGSGTQLSVL.

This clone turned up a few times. This chain's CDR3 is CASSLLLREASYEQYF. In nucleotides, the CDR3 is TGTGCCAGCAGCTTACTTCTGCGGGAGGCTTCCTACGAGCAGTACTTC. This chain uses TRBV7-2 with TRBJ2-7; TRBD2 aligns across 8 bases. V lost 2 bases to trimming and J lost 1 base; unmatched junction nucleotides: 7. Germline V lookup: CDR1 SGHTA, CDR2 FQGNSA. This CDR3 comprises 16 residues.

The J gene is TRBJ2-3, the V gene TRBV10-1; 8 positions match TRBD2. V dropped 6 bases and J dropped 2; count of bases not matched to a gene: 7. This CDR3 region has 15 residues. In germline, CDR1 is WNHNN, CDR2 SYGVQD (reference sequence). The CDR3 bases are TGCGCCAGCAGCCCCGGGGGGGTCTACACAGATACGCAGTATTTT. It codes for CASSPGGVYTDTQYF.

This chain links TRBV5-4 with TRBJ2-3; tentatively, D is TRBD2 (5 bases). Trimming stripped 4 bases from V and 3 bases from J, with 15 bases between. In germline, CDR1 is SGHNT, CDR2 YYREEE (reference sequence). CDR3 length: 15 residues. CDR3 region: CASSAKRGGTDTQYF. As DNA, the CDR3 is TGTGCCAGCAGCGCTAAGAGAGGCGGGACAGATACGCAGTATTTT.

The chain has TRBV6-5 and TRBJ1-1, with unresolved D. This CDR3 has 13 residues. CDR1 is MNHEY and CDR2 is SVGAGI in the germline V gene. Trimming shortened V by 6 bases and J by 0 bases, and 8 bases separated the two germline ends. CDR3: CASRQHMNTEAFF. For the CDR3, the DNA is TGTGCCAGCAGACAGCACATGAACACTGAAGCTTTCTTT.

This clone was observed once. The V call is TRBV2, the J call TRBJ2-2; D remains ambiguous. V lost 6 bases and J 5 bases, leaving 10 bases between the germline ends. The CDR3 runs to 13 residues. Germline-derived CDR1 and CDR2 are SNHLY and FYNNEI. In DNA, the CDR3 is TGTGCCAGCAGGATTGACGGGACCGGGGAGCTGTTTTTT. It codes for CASRIDGTGELFF. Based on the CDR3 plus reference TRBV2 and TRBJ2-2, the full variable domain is EPEVTQTPSHQVTQMGQEVILRCVPISNHLYFYWYRQILGQKVEFLVSFYNNEISEKSEIFDDQFSVERPDGSNFTLKIRSTKLEDSAMYFCASRIDGTGELFFGEGSRLTVL.

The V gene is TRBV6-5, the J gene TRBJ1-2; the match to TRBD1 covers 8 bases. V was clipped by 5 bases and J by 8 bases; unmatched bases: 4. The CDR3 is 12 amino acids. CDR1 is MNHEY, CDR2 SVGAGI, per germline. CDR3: CASSPTGDGYTF. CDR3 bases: TGTGCCAGCAGTCCGACAGGGGACGGCTACACCTTC.

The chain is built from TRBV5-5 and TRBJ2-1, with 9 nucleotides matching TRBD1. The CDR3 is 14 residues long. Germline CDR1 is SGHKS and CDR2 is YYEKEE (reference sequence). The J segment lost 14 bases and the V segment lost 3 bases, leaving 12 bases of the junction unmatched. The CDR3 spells CASSWDEDRGAKFF. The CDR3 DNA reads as TGTGCCAGCAGCTGGGATGAGGACAGGGGCGCCAAGTTCTTC.

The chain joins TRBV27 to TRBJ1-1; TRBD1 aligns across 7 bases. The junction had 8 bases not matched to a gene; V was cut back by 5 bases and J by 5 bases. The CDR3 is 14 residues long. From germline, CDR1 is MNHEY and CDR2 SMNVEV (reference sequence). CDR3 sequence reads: CASSTIRGLTEAFF. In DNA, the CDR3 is TGTGCCAGCAGTACAATCAGGGGGTTGACTGAAGCTTTCTTT.